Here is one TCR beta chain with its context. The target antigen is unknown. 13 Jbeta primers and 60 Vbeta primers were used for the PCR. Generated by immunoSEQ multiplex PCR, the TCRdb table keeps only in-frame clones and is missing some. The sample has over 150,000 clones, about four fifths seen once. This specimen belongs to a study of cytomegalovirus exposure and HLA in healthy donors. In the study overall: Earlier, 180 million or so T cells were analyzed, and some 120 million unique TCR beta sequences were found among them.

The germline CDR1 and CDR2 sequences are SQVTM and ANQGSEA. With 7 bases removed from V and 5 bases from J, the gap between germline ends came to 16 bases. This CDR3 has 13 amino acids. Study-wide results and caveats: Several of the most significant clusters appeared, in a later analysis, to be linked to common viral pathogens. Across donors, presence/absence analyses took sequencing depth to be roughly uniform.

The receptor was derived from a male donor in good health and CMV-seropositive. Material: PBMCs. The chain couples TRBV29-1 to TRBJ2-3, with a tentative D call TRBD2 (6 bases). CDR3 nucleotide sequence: TGCAGCGGGGGGGAAGGGGCCGGAGATACGCAGTATTTT. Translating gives CSGGEGAGDTQYF.